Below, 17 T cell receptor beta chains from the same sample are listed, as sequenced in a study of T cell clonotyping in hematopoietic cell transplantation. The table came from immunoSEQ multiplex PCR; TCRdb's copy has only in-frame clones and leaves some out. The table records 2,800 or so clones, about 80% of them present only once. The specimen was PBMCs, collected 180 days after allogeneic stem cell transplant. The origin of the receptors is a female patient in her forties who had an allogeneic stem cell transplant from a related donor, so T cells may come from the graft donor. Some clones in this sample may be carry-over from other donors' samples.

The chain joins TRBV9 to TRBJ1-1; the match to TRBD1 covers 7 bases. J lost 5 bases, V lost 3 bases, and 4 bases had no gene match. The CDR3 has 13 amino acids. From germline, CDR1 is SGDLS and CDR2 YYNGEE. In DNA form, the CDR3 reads TGTGCCAGCAGCGCAGGGGGTCGGACTGAAGCTTTCTTT. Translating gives CASSAGGRTEAFF.

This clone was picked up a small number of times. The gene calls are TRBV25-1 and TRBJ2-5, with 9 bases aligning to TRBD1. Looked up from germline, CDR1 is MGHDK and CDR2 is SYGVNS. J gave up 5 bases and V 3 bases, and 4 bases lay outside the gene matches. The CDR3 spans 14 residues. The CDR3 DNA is TGTGCCAGCAGTGACAACAGGGGGCTGGAGACCCAGTACTTC. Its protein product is CASSDNRGLETQYF.

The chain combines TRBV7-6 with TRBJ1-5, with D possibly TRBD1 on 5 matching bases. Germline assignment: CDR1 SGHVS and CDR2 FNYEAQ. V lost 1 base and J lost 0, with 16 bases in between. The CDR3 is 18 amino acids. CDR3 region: CASSLEGGQGLSNQPQHF. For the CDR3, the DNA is TGTGCCAGCAGCTTAGAAGGTGGGCAGGGCCTTAGCAATCAGCCCCAGCATTTT.

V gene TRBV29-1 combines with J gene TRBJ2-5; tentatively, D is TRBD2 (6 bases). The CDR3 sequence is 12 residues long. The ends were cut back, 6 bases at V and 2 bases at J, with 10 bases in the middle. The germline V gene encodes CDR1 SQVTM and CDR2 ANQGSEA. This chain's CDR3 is CSVGGQQETQYF. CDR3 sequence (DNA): TGCAGCGTCGGAGGGCAGCAAGAGACCCAGTACTTC.

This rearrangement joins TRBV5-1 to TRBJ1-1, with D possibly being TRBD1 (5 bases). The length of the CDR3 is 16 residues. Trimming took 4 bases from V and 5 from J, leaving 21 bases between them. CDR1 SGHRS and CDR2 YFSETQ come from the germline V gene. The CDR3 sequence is CASSLLGGQGGTEAFF. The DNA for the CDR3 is TGCGCCAGCAGCCTTCTGGGAGGGCAGGGAGGGACTGAAGCTTTCTTT.

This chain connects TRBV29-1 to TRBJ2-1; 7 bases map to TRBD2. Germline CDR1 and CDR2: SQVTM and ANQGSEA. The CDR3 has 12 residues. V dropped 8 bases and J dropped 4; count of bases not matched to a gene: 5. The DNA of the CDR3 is TGCAGCTCAATGCGGGGGTACAATGAGCAGTTCTTC. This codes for CSSMRGYNEQFF.

CDR3 region: CATTPGHLSNYGYTF. CDR3 DNA sequence: TGTGCCACCACACCGGGACACCTATCTAACTATGGCTACACCTTC. This chain joins TRBV19 and TRBJ1-2, with D perhaps matching TRBD1 (6 bases). Per the germline V gene, CDR1 is LNHDA and CDR2 is SQIVND (reference sequence). This CDR3 region has 15 residues. The V gene lost 10 bases and the J gene lost 0 bases, with 18 bases spanning the gap.

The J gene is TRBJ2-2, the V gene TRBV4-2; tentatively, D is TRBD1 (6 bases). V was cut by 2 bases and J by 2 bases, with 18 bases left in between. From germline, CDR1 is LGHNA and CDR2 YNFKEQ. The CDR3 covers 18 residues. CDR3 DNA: TGTGCCAGCAGCCAAAGAGTCTCCGGGACATCCAACACCGGGGAGCTGTTTTTT. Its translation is CASSQRVSGTSNTGELFF.

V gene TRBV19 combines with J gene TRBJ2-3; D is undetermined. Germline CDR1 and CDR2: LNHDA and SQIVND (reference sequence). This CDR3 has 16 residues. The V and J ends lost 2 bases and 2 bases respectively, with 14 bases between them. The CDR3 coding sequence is TGTGCCAGTAGTATACTTGCGGTCTCGACCACAGATACGCAGTATTTT. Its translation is CASSILAVSTTDTQYF.

CDR3 sequence (DNA): TGTGCCAGCAGCAGGGACCGCGCCGGGGAGCTGTTTTTT. The encoded protein is CASSRDRAGELFF. The rearrangement links TRBV7-2 to TRBJ2-2, with D perhaps given as TRBD1 or TRBD2 (5 bases each). The CDR3 is made up of 13 amino acids. V was cut by 5 bases and J by 6 bases, with 10 bases left in between. CDR1 SGHTA and CDR2 FQGNSA come from the germline V gene.

CDR3 loop: CASSKGAYNEQFF. The CDR3 DNA follows: TGTGCCAGCAGTAAGGGGGCGTACAATGAGCAGTTCTTC. The V gene is TRBV6-5, the J gene TRBJ2-1; 7 bases line up with TRBD1. Germline V gives CDR1 MNHEY, CDR2 SVGAGI. J gave up 4 bases and V 5 bases, and 2 bases lay outside the gene matches. This CDR3 region has 13 residues.

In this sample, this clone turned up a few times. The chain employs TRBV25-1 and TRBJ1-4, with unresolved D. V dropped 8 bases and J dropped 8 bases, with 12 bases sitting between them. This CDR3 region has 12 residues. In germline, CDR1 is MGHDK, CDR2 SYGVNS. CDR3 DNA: TGTGCCAGCGGGCTGGGTGTGGAAAAACTGTTTTTT. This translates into CASGLGVEKLFF.

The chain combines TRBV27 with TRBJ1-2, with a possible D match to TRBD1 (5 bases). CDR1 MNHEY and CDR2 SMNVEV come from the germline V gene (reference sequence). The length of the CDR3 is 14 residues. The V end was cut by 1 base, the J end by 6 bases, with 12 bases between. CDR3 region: CASSLYRTSNGYTF. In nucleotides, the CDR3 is TGTGCCAGCAGTTTATACAGGACATCTAATGGCTACACCTTC.

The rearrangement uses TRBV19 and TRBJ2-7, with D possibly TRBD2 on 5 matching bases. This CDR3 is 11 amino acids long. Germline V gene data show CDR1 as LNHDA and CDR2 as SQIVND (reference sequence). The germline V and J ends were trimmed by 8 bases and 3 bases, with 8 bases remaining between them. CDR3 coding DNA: TGTGCCAGTGCCGGGATCTACGAGCAGTACTTC. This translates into CASAGIYEQYF.

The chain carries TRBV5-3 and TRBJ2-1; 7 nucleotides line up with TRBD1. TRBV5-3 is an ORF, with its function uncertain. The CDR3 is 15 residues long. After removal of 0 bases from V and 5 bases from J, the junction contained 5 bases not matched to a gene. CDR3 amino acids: CARSLGGQFHNEQFF. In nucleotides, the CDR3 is TGTGCCAGAAGCTTGGGGGGACAGTTTCACAATGAGCAGTTCTTC.

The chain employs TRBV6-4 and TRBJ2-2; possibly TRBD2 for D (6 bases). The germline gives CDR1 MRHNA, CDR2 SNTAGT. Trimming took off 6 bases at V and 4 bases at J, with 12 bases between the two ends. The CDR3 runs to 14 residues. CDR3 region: CASSALSGTGELFF. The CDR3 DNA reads TGTGCCAGCAGCGCTCTTAGCGGCACCGGGGAGCTGTTTTTT.

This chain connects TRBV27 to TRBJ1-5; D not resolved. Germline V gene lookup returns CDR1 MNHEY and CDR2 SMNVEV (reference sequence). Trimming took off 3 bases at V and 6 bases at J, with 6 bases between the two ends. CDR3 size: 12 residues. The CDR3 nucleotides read TGTGCCAGCAGTTTCTGGGGTCAGCCCCAGCATTTT. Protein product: CASSFWGQPQHF.